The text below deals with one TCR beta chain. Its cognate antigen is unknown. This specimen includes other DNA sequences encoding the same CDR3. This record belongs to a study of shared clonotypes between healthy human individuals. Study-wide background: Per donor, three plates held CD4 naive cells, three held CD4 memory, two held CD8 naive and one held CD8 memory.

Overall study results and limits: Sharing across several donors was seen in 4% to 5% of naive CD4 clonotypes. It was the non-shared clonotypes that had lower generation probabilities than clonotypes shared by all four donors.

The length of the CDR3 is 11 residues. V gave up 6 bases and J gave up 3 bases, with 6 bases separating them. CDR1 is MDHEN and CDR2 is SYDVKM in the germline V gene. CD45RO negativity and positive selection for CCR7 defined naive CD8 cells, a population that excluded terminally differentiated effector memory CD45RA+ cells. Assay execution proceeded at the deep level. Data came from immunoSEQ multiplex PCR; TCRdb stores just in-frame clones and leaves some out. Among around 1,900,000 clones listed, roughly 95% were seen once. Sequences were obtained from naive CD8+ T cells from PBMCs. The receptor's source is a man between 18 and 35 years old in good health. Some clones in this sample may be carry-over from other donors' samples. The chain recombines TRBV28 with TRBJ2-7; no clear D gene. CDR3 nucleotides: TGTGCCAGCAGCCTTTTCTACGAGCAGTACTTC. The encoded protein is CASSLFYEQYF.